A selection of T cell receptor beta chains follows, all from one sample in a study of molecular identifiers for immune sequencing clone quantification. TCRdb redid the calling of the PCR reads with MiXCR, one entry per CDR3 protein. The repertoire holds tens of thousands of distinct CDR3 sequences, with approximately 25% as singletons. Sequencing used naive CD8+ T cells from blood, with Jurkat cell RNA spiked in. Receptor source: a human donor in good health. Some libraries in this study had Jurkat cell RNA spiked in. The CDR3 runs from the conserved cysteine through the conserved F or W. D genes are given only for firm matches. Some rows mark clone size as missing; the rest say once, few, many or name a class of expanded clone.

-	TRBV27	TRBJ1-4	many	CASSLRGGTEKLFF	TGTGCCAGCAGTTTACGGGGGGGGACTGAAAAACTGTTTTTT
-	TRBV5-6	TRBJ1-2	many	CASSLVPGNGYTF	TGTGCCAGCAGCTTGGTTCCCGGGAATGGCTACACCTTC
-	TRBV9	TRBJ2-7	-	CASSVADSSYEQYF	TGTGCCAGCAGCGTAGCGGACAGTTCCTACGAGCAGTACTTC
-	TRBV7-9	TRBJ1-5	many	CASSSDNQPQHF	TGTGCCAGCAGCTCCGACAATCAGCCCCAGCATTTT
TRBD1	TRBV19	TRBJ1-3	many	CATTGESSGNTIYF	TGTGCCACCACAGGGGAGAGCTCTGGAAACACCATATATTTT
-	TRBV6-2/TRBV6-3	TRBJ2-1	-	CASSFGPNEQFF	TGTGCCAGCAGTTTCGGGCCCAATGAGCAGTTCTTC
TRBD1	TRBV7-2	TRBJ1-2	many	CASSTRQGVVEGYGYTF	TGTGCCAGCAGCACACGACAGGGGGTTGTAGAGGGCTATGGCTACACCTTC
TRBD1	TRBV7-9	TRBJ2-7	many	CASSSPTGRHEQYF	TGTGCCAGCAGCTCCCCGACAGGGCGGCACGAGCAGTACTTC
-	TRBV14	TRBJ1-5	many	CASSQGLYQPQHF	TGTGCCAGCAGCCAAGGGCTGTATCAGCCCCAGCATTTT
TRBD1	TRBV4-3	TRBJ2-1	many	CASSQDSTGGYNEQFF	TGCGCCAGCAGCCAAGATTCGACAGGGGGCTACAATGAGCAGTTCTTC
TRBD1	TRBV4-3	TRBJ2-6	-	CASSQVWAGGSGANVLTF	TGCGCCAGCAGCCAAGTCTGGGCAGGGGGCTCTGGGGCCAACGTCCTGACTTTC
-	TRBV9	TRBJ2-3	many	CASSVYPDTDTQYF	TGTGCCAGCAGCGTATATCCAGACACAGATACGCAGTATTTT
-	TRBV27	TRBJ2-7	many	CASSYGLTTFYF	TGTGCCAGCAGTTATGGCCTCACTACATTTTACTTC
TRBD1	TRBV7-2	TRBJ2-7	many	CASSPGQISYEQYF	TGTGCCAGCAGCCCGGGACAGATCTCCTACGAGCAGTACTTC
TRBD1	TRBV29-1	TRBJ1-2	once	CSLEHWTGENYGYTF	TGCAGCCTTGAACACTGGACAGGGGAGAACTATGGCTACACCTTC
TRBD1	TRBV24-1	TRBJ1-1	many	CATSQTGPSGTEAFF	TGTGCCACCAGTCAGACAGGGCCCTCGGGCACTGAAGCTTTCTTT
-	TRBV29-1	TRBJ1-3	many	CSVEFLGSGNTIYF	TGCAGCGTTGAATTTCTTGGGTCTGGAAACACCATATATTTT
-	TRBV5-4	TRBJ1-5	few	CASSLEGGTQPQHF	TGTGCCAGCAGCTTGGAGGGGGGGACTCAGCCCCAGCATTTT
-	TRBV11-2	TRBJ2-7	-	CARRPGHSYEQYF	TGTGCCCGCCGCCCGGGACATAGCTACGAGCAGTACTTC
-	TRBV2	TRBJ2-7	many	CASSEGSALREQYF	TGTGCCAGCAGTGAAGGTAGCGCCCTCCGCGAGCAGTACTTC
TRBD2	TRBV12-3/TRBV12-4	TRBJ2-2	-	CASSFGGTGELFF	TGTGCCAGCAGTTTCGGGGGGACCGGGGAGCTGTTTTTT
TRBD2	TRBV20-1	TRBJ2-5	-	CSAGAIPIPGLAAKTQYF	TGCAGTGCTGGTGCAATACCGATTCCGGGACTAGCTGCGAAGACCCAGTACTTC
TRBD1	TRBV2	TRBJ1-1	-	CASSEGDRVGGAFF	TGTGCCAGCAGTGAAGGGGACAGGGTCGGAGGAGCTTTCTTT
-	TRBV7-9	TRBJ2-5	many	CASSYLSVKETQYF	TGTGCCAGCAGCTACCTTTCTGTTAAGGAGACCCAGTACTTC
-	TRBV7-9	TRBJ2-2	many	CASRADSGELFF	TGTGCCAGCAGGGCTGACAGCGGGGAGCTGTTTTTT
-	TRBV4-3	TRBJ1-3	many	CASSQDRTASGNTIYF	TGCGCCAGCAGCCAAGATCGGACGGCCTCTGGAAACACCATATATTTT
-	TRBV4-1	TRBJ2-2	many	CASSQERAPRNTGELFF	TGCGCCAGCAGCCAAGAGAGGGCCCCCAGGAACACCGGGGAGCTGTTTTTT
-	TRBV6-5	TRBJ1-1	many	CASSYFVGARSTTEAFF	TGTGCCAGCAGTTACTTCGTGGGGGCGCGTAGTACCACTGAAGCTTTCTTT
-	TRBV6-2/TRBV6-3	TRBJ2-7	many	CASSYIDEQYF	TGTGCCAGCAGTTACATCGACGAGCAGTACTTC